The 31 T cell receptor beta chains reported below all come from one sample, sequenced in a study of identical twins. MiXCR was run by TCRdb on the 5' RACE reads, yielding one entry per CDR3 protein. The data show around 1.7 million distinct CDR3 sequences, with under 35% seen just once and over 0.25% held by the top ten. Sequenced sample: cord blood. The receptors were sampled from a newborn girl in good health.

This clonotype has a handful of counts. V gene TRBV6-2 or TRBV6-3 combines with J gene TRBJ2-3; 12 nucleotides match TRBD2. CDR1 and CDR2 (germline): MNHEY, SVGEGT. The CDR3 is made up of 19 amino acids. Trimming removed 7 bases from V and 2 bases from J; junction bases left unmatched: 16. In DNA form, the CDR3 reads TGTGCCAGCATCGATTCTAGCGGGGGGGCTCCCGAGGACACAGATACGCAGTATTTT. It encodes CASIDSSGGAPEDTDTQYF.

The V call is TRBV2, the J call TRBJ2-3; a weak D match, TRBD1 (6 bases). Germline CDR1 is SNHLY and CDR2 is FYNNEI. The CDR3 is 13 residues long. Trimming took off 8 bases at V and 1 base at J, with 10 bases between the two ends. The DNA for the CDR3 is TGTGCCAGCTTTCCAGGGGGCACAGATACGCAGTATTTT. It codes for CASFPGGTDTQYF.

The chain links TRBV2 to TRBJ1-6; D ambiguous. The CDR3 has 14 amino acids. Looked up from germline, CDR1 is SNHLY and CDR2 is FYNNEI. V lost 1 base to trimming and J lost 7 bases, with 8 bases between them. The CDR3 DNA is TGTGCCAGCAGTGAAGGCCGGGCCAATTCACCCCTCCACTTT. This sequence encodes CASSEGRANSPLHF.

The rearrangement links TRBV10-3 to TRBJ2-3, with 9 bases matching TRBD2. J was trimmed by 4 bases and V by 5 bases; bases with no gene match: 7. Germline values: CDR1 ENHRY, CDR2 SYGVKD. This CDR3 region has 15 residues. The CDR3 loop is CAISNIAGAADTQYF. The CDR3 DNA sequence: TGTGCCATCAGTAATATAGCGGGGGCGGCAGATACGCAGTATTTT.

The sample holds a few counts of this clonotype. The chain combines TRBV4-1 with TRBJ2-1; no definite D call. This CDR3 region has 13 residues. V shed 0 bases and J shed 9 bases, with 9 bases lying between them. Germline V gene sequence: CDR1 MGHRA, CDR2 YSYEKL. Here the CDR3 reads CASSQDRRREQFF. CDR3 coding DNA: TGCGCCAGCAGCCAAGATCGGCGCCGTGAGCAGTTCTTC.

The rearrangement links TRBV21-1 to TRBJ1-1. TRBV21-1 is a documented pseudogene. CDR3 length equals 11 residues. CDR3 sequence reads: CASSKGRVAFF. The CDR3, as DNA: TGTGCCAGCAGCAAAGGTCGAGTTGCTTTCTTT.

The sample holds a few counts of this clonotype. In DNA, the CDR3 is TGTGCCAGCAGTTGCTCTAGCGGGAGATTTGTAGATACGCAGTATTTT. This encodes CASSCSSGRFVDTQYF. The chain carries TRBV6-8 and TRBJ2-3, with 10 bases identical to TRBD2. The CDR3 contains 16 residues. The V and J ends lost 4 bases and 5 bases, in that order; junction bases with no gene match: 9. Looked up from germline, CDR1 is MNHGY and CDR2 is SAAAGT.

V usage is TRBV7-9 and J usage is TRBJ2-1; 10 bases agree with TRBD1. The CDR3 length is 14 residues. Germline V gives CDR1 SEHNR, CDR2 FQNEAQ (reference sequence). The V gene end was trimmed by 6 bases and the J gene end by 5 bases; junction bases not matched to a gene: 4. CDR3 region: CASSTGTGDNEQFF. The DNA of the CDR3 is TGTGCCAGCAGTACCGGGACAGGGGACAATGAGCAGTTCTTC.

The V and J genes are TRBV27 and TRBJ2-5; no reliable D call. There are 12 residues in the CDR3. The V gene lost 6 bases and the J gene lost 7 bases, with 12 bases spanning the gap. The V gene's germline CDR1 is MNHEY and CDR2 SMNVEV (reference sequence). The CDR3 DNA reads as TGTGCCAGCAGCCAACGTGGGGTGACCCAGTACTTC. Translation gives CASSQRGVTQYF.

Comment on this clonotype: This could be a read error, since a much larger clone is one nucleotide away. The rearrangement uses TRBV29-1 and TRBJ2-1; maybe TRBD1 (6 bases). Germline CDR1 reads SQVTM; CDR2 reads ANQGSEA. The length of the CDR3 is 15 residues. CDR3 in amino acids: CSVEVVRGNFNGQFF. The CDR3 DNA follows: TGCAGCGTTGAAGTTGTCAGGGGCAACTTCAATGGGCAGTTCTTC.

This clonotype was counted a few times. V and J are TRBV2 and TRBJ2-3; a weak D match, TRBD1 (6 bases). V lost 6 bases to trimming and J lost 7 bases, with 23 bases between them. This CDR3 has 16 residues. CDR1 is SNHLY, CDR2 FYNNEI, per germline. CDR3 sequence reads: CASRTDRPRYRNTQYF. In DNA, the CDR3 is TGTGCCAGCAGAACCGACAGGCCTCGGTACAGGAATACGCAGTATTTT.

This clonotype was picked up a small number of times. The CDR3 region has the DNA TGTGCCAGCAGTTTAGGGTCAGGGACCCAGTACTTC. Encoded protein: CASSLGSGTQYF. The V call is TRBV27, the J call TRBJ2-5; D gene ambiguous. Germline V gene lookup returns CDR1 MNHEY and CDR2 SMNVEV (reference sequence). This CDR3 comprises 12 residues. V was cut by 2 bases and J by 7 bases, with 8 bases left in between.

As regards this clonotype: With a much larger clone just one base away, this may be a read error. This rearrangement joins TRBV29-1 to TRBJ2-7; D is unresolved. The CDR3 is made up of 12 amino acids. Germline CDR1 and CDR2: SQVTM and ANQGSEA. The CDR3 here is CSVEDGLYEEYF. CDR3 DNA sequence: TGCAGCGTTGAAGACGGGTTGTACGAGGAGTACTTC.

The count of this clonotype is one. The chain links TRBV18 to TRBJ2-4; D is unresolved. Germline loops: CDR1 KGHSH, CDR2 LQKENI. V shed 5 bases and J shed 6 bases, with 8 bases lying between them. This CDR3 comprises 12 residues. The CDR3 bases are TGTGCCAGCTCAGGAAGCAGAAACATTCAGTACTTC. Encoded protein: CASSGSRNIQYF.

This clonotype has more than one count but fewer than ten. V usage is TRBV10-2 and J usage is TRBJ1-5; D ambiguous. Germline V gives CDR1 WSHSY, CDR2 SAAADI. V lost 1 base and J lost 4, with 8 bases in between. The CDR3 has 14 residues. The DNA for the CDR3 is TGCGCCAGCAGTGAGTACGGGGTGAATCAGCCCCAGCATTTT. It translates to CASSEYGVNQPQHF.

This clonotype was detected only a few times. The genes are TRBV10-3 and TRBJ2-5; 8 bases are a match to TRBD1. Germline CDR1 and CDR2: ENHRY and SYGVKD. Germline trimming cut 6 bases from V and 3 bases from J; bases unmatched to any gene: 3. The CDR3 runs to 13 residues. The CDR3 loop reads CAISPQGEETQYF. DNA of the CDR3: TGTGCCATCAGCCCACAGGGGGAAGAGACCCAGTACTTC.

This clonotype was seen ten or more times. The chain uses TRBV10-3 and TRBJ2-1; D remains ambiguous. This CDR3 has 13 amino acids. With 3 bases removed from V and 8 bases from J, the gap between germline ends came to 11 bases. Germline V gene sequence: CDR1 ENHRY, CDR2 SYGVKD. CDR3 bases: TGTGCCATCAGTGAAGGGCCGGCCTATGAGCAGTTCTTC. It encodes CAISEGPAYEQFF.

Many counts were recorded for this clonotype. The chain recombines TRBV11-2 with TRBJ2-3; TRBD2 is a possible D gene (5 bases). V gave up 6 bases and J gave up 0 bases, with 7 bases separating them. CDR1 SGHAT and CDR2 FQNNGV come from the germline V gene. This CDR3 comprises 13 residues. This CDR3 reads CASRRTSTDTQYF. The CDR3 nucleotides are TGTGCCAGCAGACGGACTAGCACAGATACGCAGTATTTT.

J is TRBJ2-3 and V is TRBV6-6; 14 bases fit TRBD2. CDR1 and CDR2 from the germline V gene are MNHNY and SVGAGI (reference sequence). The V gene end was trimmed by 6 bases and the J gene end by 5 bases; junction bases not matched to a gene: 7. CDR3 length: 16 amino acids. The CDR3 is CASRNPGTSGRDTQYF. The CDR3 DNA follows: TGTGCCAGCAGAAACCCAGGGACTAGCGGGAGAGATACGCAGTATTTT.

This CDR3 is CASSSGERGTDTQYF. Written as DNA, the CDR3 is TGCGCCAGCAGCTCAGGGGAAAGGGGCACAGATACGCAGTATTTT. This chain connects TRBV5-1 to TRBJ2-3, with D maybe TRBD1 (6 bases). V was shortened by 3 bases and J by 1 base, with 12 bases between the two germline ends. CDR1 SGHRS and CDR2 YFSETQ come from the germline V gene. The CDR3 totals 15 residues.

The chain combines TRBV2 with TRBJ2-1; 9 bases are a match to TRBD2. Germline trimming cut 6 bases from V and 5 bases from J; bases unmatched to any gene: 2. The CDR3 covers 13 residues. CDR1 SNHLY and CDR2 FYNNEI come from the germline V gene. CDR3 in DNA: TGTGCCAGCAGAGAGCGGGGGGACAATGAGCAGTTCTTC. As protein: CASRERGDNEQFF.

This clonotype was recorded a few times. This chain connects TRBV20-1 to TRBJ1-5; D is uncertain. This CDR3 is built from 13 residues. Trimming stripped 4 bases from V and 8 bases from J, with 15 bases between. CDR1 and CDR2 from the germline V gene are DFQATT and SNEGSKA (reference sequence). Here the CDR3 DNA reads TGCAGTGCTATCTCGGTTTCGGTGGAGCCCCAGCATTTT. The encoded protein is CSAISVSVEPQHF.

This clonotype was observed many times. This sequence joins TRBV9 and TRBJ1-2, with D hard to call. This CDR3 comprises 12 residues. From germline, CDR1 is SGDLS and CDR2 YYNGEE. Trimming removed 0 bases at V and 6 bases at J, with 6 bases between. This chain's CDR3 is CASSVVGNGYTF. CDR3 sequence (DNA): TGTGCCAGCAGCGTAGTAGGGAATGGCTACACCTTC.

The genes are TRBV12-3 or TRBV12-4 and TRBJ2-7, with D perhaps being TRBD1 or TRBD2 (7 bases each). This CDR3 has 12 residues. V lost 8 bases and J 3 bases, leaving 11 bases between the germline ends. DNA for the CDR3: TGTGCCAGCCAGGGGGGGTACTACGAGCAGTACTTC. It encodes CASQGGYYEQYF.

This clonotype appeared a few times. The junction does not match germline at one end; this may be a read error. The chain carries TRBV6-5 and TRBJ2-6, with a possible D match to TRBD1 (6 bases). Per germline, CDR1 MNHEY and CDR2 SVGAGI. The CDR3 length is 15 residues. The chain's CDR3 is CASSFDSLGANALTF. As DNA, the CDR3 is TGTGCCAGCAGTTTCGACAGTCTGGGGGCCAACGCCCTGACTTTC.

The rearrangement joins TRBV4-1 to TRBJ1-1; D is uncertain. V dropped 2 bases and J dropped 8 bases, with 15 bases sitting between them. Germline assignment: CDR1 MGHRA and CDR2 YSYEKL. The CDR3 spans 14 residues. The CDR3 spells CASSQWSRRMEAFF. Written as DNA, the CDR3 is TGCGCCAGCAGCCAATGGTCCAGGAGGATGGAAGCTTTCTTT.

The sample holds a few counts of this clonotype. This chain links TRBV7-2 with TRBJ2-3; D possibly uses TRBD1 or TRBD2 (5 bases each). V lost 5 bases, J lost 2 bases, and 17 bases lay in between. This CDR3 is built from 16 residues. Germline values: CDR1 SGHTA, CDR2 FQGNSA. The CDR3 nucleotides are TGTGCCAGCAGCCAAAATCCGGGACCCTACACAGATACGCAGTATTTT. It translates to CASSQNPGPYTDTQYF.

The chain has TRBV2 and TRBJ1-2, with 8 bases that match TRBD1. This CDR3 comprises 16 residues. J lost 4 bases, V lost 9 bases, and 16 bases had no gene match. The germline V gene has CDR1 SNHLY and CDR2 FYNNEI. The CDR3 coding sequence is TGTGCCAGGACAAAGGACAGGGCAGGACCGCTCTATGGCTACACCTTC. Residues: CARTKDRAGPLYGYTF.

This chain uses TRBV21-1 with TRBJ2-3; TRBD2 is the table's D call, not checked against the DNA. TRBV21-1 is reported as a pseudogene. This CDR3 is 17 amino acids long. The CDR3 nucleotides read TGTGCCAGCAGCAAATGGTTAGCGGGAGGGCCCCCAGATACGCAGTATTTT. It translates to CASSKWLAGGPPDTQYF.

The chain employs TRBV20-1 and TRBJ2-5; 7 bases map to TRBD1. V lost 2 bases to trimming and J lost 3 bases; unmatched junction nucleotides: 6. CDR1 is DFQATT and CDR2 is SNEGSKA in the germline V gene (reference sequence). CDR3 length: 14 residues. CDR3 coding DNA: TGCAGTGCTAGAAGGGGGCGCTTGGAAGAGACCCAGTACTTC. Translation gives CSARRGRLEETQYF.

This chain connects TRBV9 to TRBJ2-7; D is possibly TRBD1 (6 bases). The germline V and J ends were trimmed by 0 bases and 2 bases, with 9 bases remaining between them. CDR3 length: 14 amino acids. CDR1 is SGDLS, CDR2 YYNGEE, per germline. CDR3 sequence (DNA): TGTGCCAGCAGCGTAGCAGGGGCCCCCTACGAGCAGTACTTC. Translation: CASSVAGAPYEQYF.